The 31 T cell receptor beta chains presented below share a single source sample, sequenced in a study of cytomegalovirus exposure and HLA in healthy donors. PCR involved 60 Vbeta and 13 Jbeta primers. TCRdb's copy holds only in-frame clones and misses some; the assay was immunoSEQ multiplex PCR. In the table there are tens of thousands of clones, 60% to 80% of which are singletons. Sequencing was carried out using PBMCs. These receptors were collected from a man aged 55 to 70 in good health and CMV-seronegative.

The gene calls are TRBV19 and TRBJ2-5, with 8 nucleotides matching TRBD2. This CDR3 comprises 14 residues. Unmatched junction bases numbered 6, after V lost 5 bases and J lost 4 bases. Germline loops: CDR1 LNHDA, CDR2 SQIVND (reference sequence). The CDR3 here is CASSPGGNRETQYF. CDR3 sequence (DNA): TGTGCCAGTAGTCCGGGGGGGAACCGAGAGACCCAGTACTTC.

The chain is built from TRBV28 and TRBJ2-2, with a tentative D call TRBD2 (6 bases). The CDR3 extends over 15 amino acids. The V gene lost 7 bases and the J gene lost 7 bases, with 19 bases spanning the gap. Looked up from germline, CDR1 is MDHEN and CDR2 is SYDVKM. CDR3 loop: CASNTGEVWVGELFF. CDR3 DNA sequence: TGTGCCAGCAATACGGGGGAAGTATGGGTCGGGGAGCTGTTTTTT.

V is TRBV7-2 and J is TRBJ2-7; possible D gene TRBD1, 7 bases. Trimming cost V 5 bases and J 2 bases, with 19 bases left between them. CDR3 length: 16 residues. From germline, CDR1 is SGHTA and CDR2 FQGNSA. The CDR3 coding sequence is TGTGCCAGCAGCCCCAACGGGGGACAGTCTGCCTACGAGCAGTACTTC. It encodes CASSPNGGQSAYEQYF.

The chain links TRBV18 to TRBJ1-6, with TRBD1 matching 10 bases. The CDR3 contains 16 residues. Trimming cost V 4 bases and J 6 bases; bases outside gene matches: 6. The germline V gene has CDR1 KGHSH and CDR2 LQKENI. CDR3 region: CASSLDRDRGNSPLHF. As DNA, the CDR3 is TGTGCCAGCTCACTAGACCGGGACAGGGGTAATTCACCCCTCCACTTT.

The rearrangement uses TRBV2 and TRBJ2-3, with TRBD2 matching 10 bases. From germline, CDR1 is SNHLY and CDR2 FYNNEI. After removal of 7 bases from V and 4 bases from J, the junction contained 8 bases not matched to a gene. The CDR3 consists of 15 residues. For the CDR3, the DNA is TGTGCCAGCACTACAAGCGGGGGGGCGTCAGATACGCAGTATTTT. Translating it yields CASTTSGGASDTQYF. Together with reference TRBV2 and TRBJ2-3, the CDR3 gives the full variable domain: EPEVTQTPSHQVTQMGQEVILRCVPISNHLYFYWYRQILGQKVEFLVSFYNNEISEKSEIFDDQFSVERPDGSNFTLKIRSTKLEDSAMYFCASTTSGGASDTQYFGPGTRLTVL.

The CDR3 DNA follows: TGTGCCAGCAGTGAAGCCAGGGTGGGCAATCAGCCCCAGCATTTT. As protein: CASSEARVGNQPQHF. The V call is TRBV6-1, the J call TRBJ1-5; D may be TRBD1 (5 bases). The germline CDR1 and CDR2 sequences are MNHNS and SASEGT. There are 15 residues in the CDR3. Trimming pared 0 bases from V and 2 bases from J, leaving 8 bases between.

The DNA of the CDR3 is TGCGCCAGCAGCCAAGACGTGAGAGGCTACACCTTC. Translation gives CASSQDVRGYTF. This chain links TRBV4-1 with TRBJ1-2; D not certain. V was clipped by 0 bases and J by 8 bases, with 7 bases between them. The length of the CDR3 is 12 residues. CDR1 MGHRA and CDR2 YSYEKL come from the germline V gene.

The V and J genes are TRBV5-4 and TRBJ2-1; 8 positions match TRBD2. Trimming removed 4 bases from V and 9 bases from J; junction bases left unmatched: 21. Germline values: CDR1 SGHNT, CDR2 YYREEE (reference sequence). This CDR3 is built from 18 residues. In DNA form, the CDR3 reads TGTGCCAGCAGCCGCTTAACCATCTCCAGGACTAGCACGCCTGAGCAGTTCTTC. Translating gives CASSRLTISRTSTPEQFF.

This clone was seen a handful of times. The chain employs TRBV10-3 and TRBJ2-7; 7 bases are shared with TRBD1. The V segment lost 2 bases and the J segment 2 bases; nucleotides outside the gene matches: 6. There are 15 residues in the CDR3. Germline CDR1 reads ENHRY; CDR2 reads SYGVKD. The CDR3 spells CAISESGQGAYEQYF. CDR3 bases: TGTGCCATCAGTGAGAGTGGGCAGGGGGCCTACGAGCAGTACTTC.

The chain couples TRBV6-1 to TRBJ2-5; 7 bases are shared with TRBD1. The J call may be mistaken, given a closer DNA end match to TRBJ2-7. This CDR3 spans 15 amino acids. Germline CDR1 and CDR2: MNHNS and SASEGT. The CDR3 loop is CASRETGPSLREQYF. The CDR3 nucleotides read TGTGCCAGCAGGGAGACAGGGCCCTCTCTACGCGAGCAGTACTTC.

This clone has just a few counts. The CDR3 nucleotides read TGCGCCAGCAGCTTTTCAGGGGGTGCCTCTGGAAACACCATATATTTT. Translation: CASSFSGGASGNTIYF. The chain couples TRBV5-1 to TRBJ1-3, with 7 bases aligning to TRBD1. Per the germline V gene, CDR1 is SGHRS and CDR2 is YFSETQ. The length of the CDR3 is 16 residues. The ends lost 2 bases at V and 0 bases at J; junction bases unmatched: 5.

This clone was observed a handful of times. This chain connects TRBV2 to TRBJ2-3; possible D gene TRBD1, 5 bases. The V and J ends lost 6 bases and 6 bases respectively, with 10 bases between them. Germline CDR1 SNHLY, CDR2 FYNNEI. The length of the CDR3 is 12 residues. CDR3 DNA sequence: TGTGCCAGCAGCAGGGTGGTGGATACGCAGTATTTT. This translates into CASSRVVDTQYF.

This chain connects TRBV14 to TRBJ2-2, with D possibly matching TRBD2 (6 bases). Germline V lookup: CDR1 SGHDN, CDR2 FVKESK. V lost 0 bases to trimming and J lost 3 bases, with 11 bases between them. The CDR3 contains 16 residues. Written as DNA, the CDR3 is TGTGCCAGCAGCCAAGACGCGGGGAAATACACCGGGGAGCTGTTTTTT. It yields the protein CASSQDAGKYTGELFF.

V usage is TRBV5-5 and J usage is TRBJ1-5; D is ambiguous. The V end lost 0 bases, the J end lost 5 bases, and 9 bases lay between the germline ends. CDR1 is SGHKS and CDR2 is YYEKEE in the germline V gene (reference sequence). There are 14 residues in the CDR3. As DNA, the CDR3 is TGTGCCAGCAGCTTGGGAACAGCGGATCAGCCCCAGCATTTT. It translates to CASSLGTADQPQHF. The full variable domain, in which reference TRBV5-5 and TRBJ1-5 provide the parts outside the CDR3, is DAGVTQSPTHLIKTRGQQVTLRCSPISGHKSVSWYQQVLGQGPQFIFQYYEKEERGRGNFPDRFSARQFPNYSSELNVNALLLGDSALYLCASSLGTADQPQHFGDGTRLSIL.

This clone was picked up one time. Other nucleotide sequences from this sample produce the same CDR3. The rearrangement joins TRBV6-5 to TRBJ1-3; no clear D gene. The V gene's germline CDR1 is MNHEY and CDR2 SVGAGI. Deletions cut 6 bases from V and 0 bases from J, with 6 bases between. This CDR3 contains 13 residues. DNA of the CDR3: TGTGCCAGCAGACAGTCCTCTGGAAACACCATATATTTT. This translates into CASRQSSGNTIYF.

The genes are TRBV7-8 and TRBJ2-7; D is possibly TRBD2 (6 bases). CDR1 SGHVS and CDR2 FQNEAQ come from the germline V gene. The CDR3 totals 15 residues. With 1 base removed from V and 3 bases from J, the gap between germline ends came to 13 bases. The CDR3 here is CASSLGRAGIYEQYF. Written as DNA, the CDR3 is TGTGCCAGCAGCTTAGGCAGGGCGGGAATCTACGAGCAGTACTTC.

The V gene is TRBV5-1, the J gene TRBJ2-5, with a possible D match to TRBD2 (5 bases). V was trimmed by 5 bases and J by 1 base, leaving 15 bases between them. The CDR3 contains 15 residues. Germline V gene lookup returns CDR1 SGHRS and CDR2 YFSETQ. The CDR3 here is CASSSTTGSQETQYF. The CDR3 bases are TGCGCCAGCAGTTCTACAACGGGATCCCAAGAGACCCAGTACTTC.

The chain links TRBV19 to TRBJ2-6, with TRBD1 as a possible D gene (6 bases). The CDR3 extends over 15 amino acids. Germline CDR1 is LNHDA and CDR2 is SQIVND (reference sequence). Deletions cut 6 bases from V and 0 bases from J, with 9 bases between. The chain's CDR3 is CASRGAGSGANVLTF. For the CDR3, the DNA is TGTGCCAGTAGGGGGGCGGGCTCTGGGGCCAACGTCCTGACTTTC.

This clone was picked up one time. This chain connects TRBV19 to TRBJ2-7; D perhaps matches TRBD1 (6 bases). V shed 3 bases and J shed 3 bases, with 12 bases lying between them. CDR1 is LNHDA and CDR2 is SQIVND in the germline V gene (reference sequence). The CDR3 is made up of 14 amino acids. CDR3 protein: CASSIGGAIYEQYF. CDR3 nucleotides: TGTGCCAGTAGTATTGGGGGCGCGATCTACGAGCAGTACTTC.

The rearrangement links TRBV5-4 to TRBJ1-4, with D unresolved. The CDR3 has 12 amino acids. The V and J ends lost 0 bases and 13 bases respectively, with 10 bases between them. CDR1 and CDR2 (germline): SGHNT, YYREEE (reference sequence). CDR3 amino acids: CASSLERERLFF. The CDR3 DNA follows: TGTGCCAGCAGCTTGGAGAGAGAGAGACTGTTTTTT.

This clone has a handful of counts. The gene calls are TRBV5-4 and TRBJ2-7; possibly TRBD1 for D (5 bases). The germline gives CDR1 SGHNT, CDR2 YYREEE (reference sequence). V lost 0 bases and J lost 1, with 17 bases in between. The CDR3 loop spans 17 amino acids. The CDR3 DNA sequence: TGTGCCAGCAGCTTGGGGGGCGGCCCGGGTCGTTCCTACGAGCAGTACTTC. It is translated as CASSLGGGPGRSYEQYF.

V and J are TRBV15 and TRBJ2-7; D uncertain. The length of the CDR3 is 14 residues. V gave up 0 bases and J gave up 0 bases, with 6 bases separating them. Germline V lookup: CDR1 LNHNV, CDR2 YYDKDF (reference sequence). The CDR3 reads CATSRDLASYEQYF. CDR3 sequence (DNA): TGTGCCACCAGCAGAGACTTAGCCTCCTACGAGCAGTACTTC. The complete variable domain, with remaining parts taken from reference TRBV15 and TRBJ2-7, reads DAMVIQNPRYQVTQFGKPVTLSCSQTLNHNVMYWYQQKSSQAPKLLFHYYDKDFNNEADTPDNFQSRRPNTSFCFLDIRSPGLGDTAMYLCATSRDLASYEQYFGPGTRLTVT.

On this clone: One end of the junction fails to match germline, which may point to a read error. Other DNA variants within this sample encode the same CDR3. V gene TRBV13 combines with J gene TRBJ2-1; 7 nucleotides align to TRBD1. The germline V gene encodes CDR1 PRHDT and CDR2 FYEKMQ (reference sequence). This CDR3 comprises 15 residues. The CDR3 spells CASRQTGVSYNEQFF. CDR3 DNA: TGTGCCAGCAGACAAACAGGGGTTTCCTACAATGAGCAATTCTTC.

The chain couples TRBV18 to TRBJ1-3; D is perhaps TRBD1 (6 bases). The germline V gene has CDR1 KGHSH and CDR2 LQKENI. Trimming removed 1 base at V and 4 bases at J, with 20 bases between. This CDR3 has 18 amino acids. The CDR3 region is CASSPLRGQGWDGNTIYF. The CDR3 DNA sequence: TGTGCCAGCTCACCACTTCGGGGACAAGGGTGGGACGGAAACACCATATATTTT. The full variable domain, with the rest looked up from reference TRBV18 and TRBJ1-3, is NAGVMQNPRHLVRRRGQEARLRCSPMKGHSHVYWYRQLPEEGLKFMVYLQKENIIDESGMPKERFSAEFPKEGPSILRIQQVVRGDSAAYFCASSPLRGQGWDGNTIYFGEGSWLTVV.

This clone was counted once. The rearrangement joins TRBV2 to TRBJ1-1; 10 nucleotides line up with TRBD1. CDR3 size: 20 residues. Germline trimming cut 6 bases from V and 2 bases from J; bases unmatched to any gene: 21. Germline-derived CDR1 and CDR2 are SNHLY and FYNNEI. The CDR3 region is CASREPGQGKALKPNTEAFF. The CDR3 DNA reads as TGTGCCAGCAGGGAACCGGGACAGGGGAAGGCGTTGAAACCTAACACTGAAGCTTTCTTT.

The CDR3 is CASSIGGGRAGDTQYF. As DNA, the CDR3 is TGTGCCAGTAGTATAGGTGGCGGGAGGGCCGGAGATACGCAGTATTTT. This rearrangement joins TRBV19 to TRBJ2-3; 9 bases match TRBD2. V trimming: 1 base; J trimming: 5 bases; junction bases outside the gene matches: 7. The CDR3 contains 16 residues. CDR1 LNHDA and CDR2 SQIVND come from the germline V gene (reference sequence). The complete variable domain, with remaining parts taken from reference TRBV19 and TRBJ2-3, reads DGGITQSPKYLFRKEGQNVTLSCEQNLNHDAMYWYRQDPGQGLRLIYYSQIVNDFQKGDIAEGYSVSREKKESFPLTVTSAQKNPTAFYLCASSIGGGRAGDTQYFGPGTRLTVL.

The gene calls are TRBV7-2 and TRBJ2-7, with D perhaps matching TRBD1 (5 bases). CDR1 and CDR2 (germline): SGHTA, FQGNSA. This CDR3 spans 16 amino acids. V lost 0 bases and J lost 0, with 12 bases in between. The CDR3 nucleotides are TGTGCCAGCAGCTTAGCGGGGCAAGTCCTCTCCTACGAGCAGTACTTC. It specifies CASSLAGQVLSYEQYF.

This chain uses TRBV4-1 with TRBJ2-2, with 8 bases matching TRBD2. Germline-derived CDR1 and CDR2 are MGHRA and YSYEKL. The junction had 11 bases not matched to a gene; V was cut back by 2 bases and J by 6 bases. CDR3 length: 17 residues. The CDR3 loop is CASSQTAGTSSAGELFF. The CDR3 DNA reads TGCGCCAGCAGCCAAACCGCCGGGACTAGTAGCGCCGGGGAGCTGTTTTTT.

The chain has TRBV6-4 and TRBJ1-1; a weak D match, TRBD1 (6 bases). CDR1 and CDR2 from the germline V gene are MRHNA and SNTAGT. The CDR3 consists of 13 residues. Trimming left V 0 bases short and J 8 bases short, with 10 bases between. The CDR3 region has the DNA TGTGCCAGCAGTGACTCGGGGGCAGACGAAGCTTTCTTT. Translated, it gives CASSDSGADEAFF.

This clone showed up just a few times. One junction end disagrees with the germline gene, perhaps due to a read error. V usage is TRBV7-9 and J usage is TRBJ1-1, with D possibly TRBD1 on 6 matching bases. The CDR3 covers 12 residues. Germline V lookup: CDR1 SEHNR, CDR2 FQNEAQ (reference sequence). CDR3 sequence reads: CSSKQGEAEAFF. CDR3 bases: TGTTCCAGCAAACAGGGAGAGGCTGAAGCTTTCTTT.

The chain employs TRBV7-9 and TRBJ1-1; 7 nucleotides line up with TRBD1. V dropped 6 bases and J dropped 2; count of bases not matched to a gene: 6. The CDR3 spans 14 residues. Germline V gene lookup returns CDR1 SEHNR and CDR2 FQNEAQ (reference sequence). The CDR3, as DNA: TGTGCCAGCAGTCCTGGACAGGCCAACACTGAAGCTTTCTTT. Translated: CASSPGQANTEAFF. The whole variable domain, filled in from reference TRBV7-9 and TRBJ1-1, reads DTGVSQNPRHKITKRGQNVTFRCDPISEHNRLYWYRQTLGQGPEFLTYFQNEAQLEKSRLLSDRFSAERPKGSFSTLEIQRTEQGDSAMYLCASSPGQANTEAFFGQGTRLTVV.